The next 16 T cell receptor beta chains were all read from a single sample in a study of T cell responses to AZD1222 COVID-19 vaccine (dated by TCRdb to the early 2020s). Receptors were amplified or captured by the immunoSEQ multiplex PCR assay. In its TCRdb copy, this immuneACCESS table keeps in-frame sequences only and misses some clones. Where compared with another copy, unresolved V genes explain less than half of these, and the others have no known cause. The table for this sample lists about 120,000 clones; more than 80% of them were counted only once. In total, the top ten clones hold less than 6.5% of the sample. The time point label, as the study defines it: baseline before first vaccination. The specimen was peripheral blood, collected on day 0 of AZD1222 vaccination. These receptors were collected from an adult in good health.

This rearrangement joins TRBV29-1 to TRBJ2-2; D uncertain. Germline values: CDR1 SQVTM, CDR2 ANQGSEA. V lost 6 bases and J 1 base, leaving 15 bases between the germline ends. The CDR3 runs to 15 residues. The CDR3 sequence is CSVRWGAVNTGELFF. As DNA, the CDR3 is TGCAGCGTCCGCTGGGGTGCAGTGAACACCGGGGAGCTGTTTTTT.

The rearrangement uses TRBV11-2 and TRBJ1-2, with D uncertain. The CDR3 has 16 residues. CDR1 and CDR2 from the germline V gene are SGHAT and FQNNGV. Trimming took off 0 bases at V and 4 bases at J, with 15 bases between the two ends. The CDR3 loop reads CASSLEMASWAYGYTF. DNA for the CDR3: TGTGCCAGCAGCTTAGAAATGGCCAGCTGGGCCTATGGCTACACCTTC.

V and J are TRBV7-3 and TRBJ2-1, with a possible D match to TRBD2 (5 bases). V lost 4 bases, J lost 5 bases, and 21 bases lay in between. The germline V gene encodes CDR1 SGHTA and CDR2 FQGTGA. The CDR3 contains 17 residues. DNA for the CDR3: TGTGCCAGCAGCTCCCGGGGTCCGGGTAAGGCGGACAATGAGCAGTTCTTC. Its translation is CASSSRGPGKADNEQFF.

This clone was seen just once. The chain employs TRBV29-1 and TRBJ1-3; D not resolved. The CDR3 spans 14 residues. V shed 4 bases and J shed 0 bases, with 10 bases lying between them. From germline, CDR1 is SQVTM and CDR2 ANQGSEA. The CDR3 coding sequence is TGCAGCGTTGGTTGGGCAGGCTCTGGAAACACCATATATTTT. Its protein is CSVGWAGSGNTIYF.

The chain uses TRBV6-2 or TRBV6-3 and TRBJ2-7; D remains unclear. CDR1 MNHEY and CDR2 SVGEGT come from the germline V gene. The germline V and J ends were trimmed by 5 bases and 2 bases, with 13 bases remaining between them. The CDR3 length is 14 residues. In DNA, the CDR3 is TGTGCCAGCAGTCGTAGTTCGAATACCTACGAGCAGTACTTC. It translates to CASSRSSNTYEQYF.

V gene TRBV14 combines with J gene TRBJ2-7, with 7 bases lining up with TRBD1. V shed 4 bases, J shed 3 bases, and the junction held 0 bases outside the gene matches. The CDR3 totals 12 residues. CDR1 SGHDN and CDR2 FVKESK come from the germline V gene. DNA for the CDR3: TGTGCCAGCAGCCGGGACAGCTACGAGCAGTACTTC. Residues: CASSRDSYEQYF. Based on the CDR3 plus reference TRBV14 and TRBJ2-7, the full variable domain is EAGVTQFPSHSVIEKGQTVTLRCDPISGHDNLYWYRRVMGKEIKFLLHFVKESKQDESGMPNNRFLAERTGGTYSTLKVQPAELEDSGVYFCASSRDSYEQYFGPGTRLTVT.

The gene calls are TRBV28 and TRBJ1-5; D remains unclear. Trimming removed 6 bases from V and 5 bases from J, with 17 bases in between. Germline values: CDR1 MDHEN, CDR2 SYDVKM. The CDR3 totals 15 residues. The CDR3 region is CASSSTVGDYQPQHF. CDR3 bases: TGTGCCAGCAGCTCCACAGTAGGAGATTATCAGCCCCAGCATTTT.

The chain links TRBV29-1 to TRBJ2-1; 8 bases map to TRBD2. The CDR3 extends over 14 amino acids. With 7 bases clipped from V and 4 bases from J, the junction kept 9 bases outside the gene matches. Germline CDR1 is SQVTM and CDR2 is ANQGSEA. In nucleotides, the CDR3 is TGCAGCGGCCGGCGGGGGGAGGGTTACAATGAGCAGTTCTTC. It yields the protein CSGRRGEGYNEQFF.

The chain is built from TRBV5-1 and TRBJ2-3; 8 nucleotides align to TRBD2. Germline-derived CDR1 and CDR2 are SGHRS and YFSETQ. J gave up 0 bases and V 8 bases, and 5 bases lay outside the gene matches. The CDR3 runs 14 residues. The CDR3 bases are TGCGCCAGTACACTAGCGGCGAGCACAGATACGCAGTATTTT. Translated, it gives CASTLAASTDTQYF.

This clone appeared a single time. The chain employs TRBV6-5 and TRBJ1-2; TRBD1 is a possible D gene (5 bases). Between the trimmed V and J ends, which lost 11 bases and 4 bases, there was a span of 17 bases. The CDR3 sequence is 13 residues long. The V gene's germline CDR1 is MNHEY and CDR2 SVGAGI. The CDR3 nucleotides are TGTGCCTCCCGGGCCGAGGGGCCCTATGGCTACACCTTC. It is translated as CASRAEGPYGYTF.

The chain recombines TRBV27 with TRBJ1-4; D gene unclear. Trimming cost V 7 bases and J 0 bases, with 12 bases left between them. The germline V gene encodes CDR1 MNHEY and CDR2 SMNVEV (reference sequence). The CDR3 length is 15 residues. The DNA of the CDR3 is TGTGCCAGCACTCGCGTCCCCGCAACTAATGAAAAACTGTTTTTT. It codes for CASTRVPATNEKLFF.

The V and J genes are TRBV12-5 and TRBJ2-1; D remains ambiguous. V was trimmed by 1 base and J by 7 bases, leaving 2 bases between them. Germline V lookup: CDR1 LGHNT, CDR2 FRNRAP. CDR3 length: 11 residues. In nucleotides, the CDR3 is TGTGCTAGTGGTTTGGAGAATGAGCAGTTCTTC. It is translated as CASGLENEQFF.

The genes are TRBV11-2 and TRBJ2-7; 9 bases are shared with TRBD1. V was clipped by 3 bases and J by 2 bases; unmatched bases: 2. This CDR3 spans 14 amino acids. CDR1 and CDR2 (germline): SGHAT, FQNNGV. CDR3 sequence (DNA): TGTGCCAGCAGCTTTGGGGACAGGGCCTACGAGCAGTACTTC. Amino acids: CASSFGDRAYEQYF.

The chain employs TRBV9 and TRBJ2-3; 15 nucleotides line up with TRBD2. Trimming took 3 bases from V and 6 from J; bases not matched to a gene: 11. Germline V lookup: CDR1 SGDLS, CDR2 YYNGEE. This CDR3 spans 18 amino acids. CDR3 bases: TGTGCCAGCAGCGCAGGAACAGGGACTAGCGGGAGGATTGATACGCAGTATTTT. It codes for CASSAGTGTSGRIDTQYF.

This clone appeared a single time. CDR3 coding DNA: TGCAGTGCTAGGACTGGAAACACCATATATTTT. This codes for CSARTGNTIYF. The chain has TRBV20-1 and TRBJ1-3; no clear D. The V and J ends lost 3 bases and 2 bases respectively, with 2 bases between them. Germline V lookup: CDR1 DFQATT, CDR2 SNEGSKA (reference sequence). The length of the CDR3 is 11 residues.

The rearrangement joins TRBV25-1 to TRBJ2-3, with 7 nucleotides matching TRBD2. Germline lookup yields CDR1 MGHDK and CDR2 SYGVNS. This CDR3 region has 15 residues. V trimming: 1 base; J trimming: 5 bases; junction bases outside the gene matches: 6. The CDR3 bases are TGTGCCAGCAGTGAATCGGGACTACTTCAAGATACGCAGTATTTT. Translated, it gives CASSESGLLQDTQYF.